Presented here are 22 T cell receptor beta chains from one specimen sequenced in a study of neoadjuvant nivolumab and ipilimumab in lung cancer. This table comes from immunoSEQ multiplex PCR, and its TCRdb copy is limited to in-frame clones, with some not included. The sample holds more than 40,000 clones, roughly 89% seen once. The sequenced sample was blood, obtained before neoadjuvant nivolumab, alone or with ipilimumab. These receptors were obtained from an adult with non-small cell lung cancer. Some clones in this sample may be carry-over from other donors' samples.

The chain uses TRBV4-2 and TRBJ2-7; 11 nucleotides line up with TRBD2. Germline trimming cut 3 bases from V and 1 base from J; bases unmatched to any gene: 2. The CDR3 runs to 15 residues. Germline lookup yields CDR1 LGHNA and CDR2 YNFKEQ. The DNA for the CDR3 is TGTGCCAGCAGCCAGGGACTAGCGGTGTCCTACGAGCAGTACTTC. Its protein product is CASSQGLAVSYEQYF.

The chain employs TRBV15 and TRBJ2-3; D gene ambiguous. The CDR3 has 15 residues. Trimming cost V 1 base and J 0 bases, with 8 bases left between them. CDR1 and CDR2 (germline): LNHNV, YYDKDF (reference sequence). CDR3 sequence reads: CATSRVRRSTDTQYF. The CDR3 nucleotides read TGTGCCACCAGCAGAGTACGCCGTAGCACAGATACGCAGTATTTT.

The chain carries TRBV10-2 and TRBJ2-1, with a possible D match to TRBD2 (6 bases). Trimming pared 7 bases from V and 5 bases from J, leaving 27 bases between. From germline, CDR1 is WSHSY and CDR2 SAAADI. The CDR3 loop spans 18 amino acids. The CDR3 reads CASKVDLARSYANNEQFF. In DNA form, the CDR3 reads TGCGCCAGCAAGGTTGATCTAGCGCGGTCGTACGCAAACAATGAGCAGTTCTTC.

The gene calls are TRBV11-2 and TRBJ2-7, with TRBD2 matching over 9 bases. The CDR3 loop spans 15 amino acids. The junction had 4 bases not matched to a gene; V was cut back by 2 bases and J by 2 bases. Germline values: CDR1 SGHAT, CDR2 FQNNGV. This CDR3 reads CASSLTASGTYEQYF. CDR3 coding DNA: TGTGCCAGCAGCTTAACCGCTAGCGGGACCTACGAGCAGTACTTC. Together with reference TRBV11-2 and TRBJ2-7, the CDR3 gives the full variable domain: EAGVAQSPRYKIIEKRQSVAFWCNPISGHATLYWYQQILGQGPKLLIQFQNNGVVDDSQLPKDRFSAERLKGVDSTLKIQPAKLEDSAVYLCASSLTASGTYEQYFGPGTRLTVT.

The chain recombines TRBV4-3 with TRBJ2-1; D may be TRBD2 (6 bases). Germline CDR1 reads LGHNA; CDR2 reads YSLEER. The CDR3 consists of 15 residues. Trimming shortened V by 0 bases and J by 7 bases, and 13 bases separated the two germline ends. CDR3 nucleotides: TGCGCCAGCAGCCAAGATTTTACTAGCCAGAATGAGCAGTTCTTC. The encoded protein is CASSQDFTSQNEQFF.

J is TRBJ1-1 and V is TRBV27; no definite D call. Germline V CDR1 and CDR2: MNHEY, SMNVEV (reference sequence). Trimming took off 4 bases at V and 6 bases at J, with 12 bases between the two ends. The CDR3 covers 13 residues. CDR3 nucleotides: TGTGCCAGCAGTTCCCCGAAGGGTGCTGAAGCTTTCTTT. It yields the protein CASSSPKGAEAFF.

The chain employs TRBV6-5 and TRBJ2-3, with D perhaps matching TRBD2 (6 bases). Germline-derived CDR1 and CDR2 are MNHEY and SVGAGI. Trimming pared 7 bases from V and 4 bases from J, leaving 18 bases between. This CDR3 has 15 residues. Here the CDR3 DNA reads TGTGCCAGCAATATGGTGGGGGGTACTTCAGATACGCAGTATTTT. Its translation is CASNMVGGTSDTQYF.

V usage is TRBV11-2 and J usage is TRBJ2-7; D ambiguous. The CDR3 contains 14 residues. Germline CDR1 SGHAT, CDR2 FQNNGV. Trimming removed 1 base at V and 2 bases at J, with 9 bases between. CDR3 residues: CASSLGISTYEQYF. CDR3 nucleotide sequence: TGTGCCAGCAGCTTAGGCATCTCAACCTACGAGCAGTACTTC.

V gene TRBV5-1 combines with J gene TRBJ2-3; perhaps TRBD2 as D (6 bases). The CDR3 spans 15 residues. Germline CDR1 is SGHRS and CDR2 is YFSETQ. The V and J ends lost 0 bases and 5 bases respectively, with 13 bases between them. CDR3 sequence (DNA): TGCGCCAGCAGCTTGGATGCGTGGGGGGTAGATACGCAGTATTTT. Amino acid sequence: CASSLDAWGVDTQYF. Combining the CDR3 with reference TRBV5-1 and TRBJ2-3 gives the whole variable domain KAGVTQTPRYLIKTRGQQVTLSCSPISGHRSVSWYQQTPGQGLQFLFEYFSETQRNKGNFPGRFSGRQFSNSRSEMNVSTLELGDSALYLCASSLDAWGVDTQYFGPGTRLTVL.

The chain recombines TRBV7-9 with TRBJ1-1; D perhaps matches TRBD1 (6 bases). The germline CDR1 and CDR2 sequences are SEHNR and FQNEAQ (reference sequence). The CDR3 is made up of 11 amino acids. V was clipped by 1 base and J by 10 bases, with 7 bases between them. CDR3: CASSLGGAAFF. The CDR3, as DNA: TGTGCCAGCAGCTTAGGGGGGGCAGCTTTCTTT.

The chain recombines TRBV28 with TRBJ2-1; D gene unclear. Trimming removed 6 bases at V and 1 base at J, with 1 base between. The germline V gene encodes CDR1 MDHEN and CDR2 SYDVKM. This CDR3 contains 11 residues. The DNA for the CDR3 is TGTGCCAGCAGGTCCTACAATGAGCAGTTCTTC. The encoded protein is CASRSYNEQFF.

J is TRBJ1-1 and V is TRBV7-2; D is unresolved. Trimming took 5 bases from V and 3 from J, leaving 19 bases between them. The CDR3 is made up of 16 amino acids. CDR1 and CDR2 (germline): SGHTA, FQGNSA. This chain's CDR3 is CASSPRGRAAHTEAFF. CDR3 DNA: TGTGCCAGCAGCCCTAGAGGGCGGGCTGCCCACACTGAAGCTTTCTTT.

The chain couples TRBV6-5 to TRBJ2-1, with D possibly TRBD2 on 7 matching bases. The CDR3 consists of 14 residues. V was pared by 2 bases and J by 8 bases, with 13 bases between. Germline-derived CDR1 and CDR2 are MNHEY and SVGAGI. For the CDR3, the DNA is TGTGCCAGCAGTTACGGTGGGGGGGGCGATGAGCAGTTCTTC. This codes for CASSYGGGGDEQFF.

The chain links TRBV13 to TRBJ2-4; 8 bases match TRBD1. Germline values: CDR1 PRHDT, CDR2 FYEKMQ (reference sequence). V was clipped by 5 bases and J by 6 bases; unmatched bases: 6. CDR3 length equals 14 residues. This CDR3 reads CASSAQGQGNIQYF. The CDR3 coding sequence is TGTGCCAGCAGCGCCCAAGGACAGGGAAACATTCAGTACTTC.

The chain employs TRBV2 and TRBJ2-6; 10 bases agree with TRBD1. The germline V gene has CDR1 SNHLY and CDR2 FYNNEI. With 4 bases clipped from V and 1 base from J, the junction kept 7 bases outside the gene matches. The CDR3 length is 18 residues. The CDR3 DNA reads TGTGCCAGCAGTGTGCATGGACAGGGGGTTTCTGGGGCCAACGTCCTGACTTTC. It specifies CASSVHGQGVSGANVLTF.

V is TRBV7-9 and J is TRBJ1-1, with D unresolved. With 4 bases removed from V and 7 bases from J, the gap between germline ends came to 16 bases. CDR1 and CDR2 from the germline V gene are SEHNR and FQNEAQ (reference sequence). The CDR3 is made up of 14 amino acids. The CDR3 reads CASSSGTQVFEAFF. As DNA, the CDR3 is TGTGCCAGCAGCTCTGGTACCCAGGTGTTTGAAGCTTTCTTT.

The chain links TRBV5-1 to TRBJ2-2; D unresolved. Trimming left V 1 base short and J 8 bases short, with 12 bases between. Per germline, CDR1 SGHRS and CDR2 YFSETQ. The length of the CDR3 is 14 residues. The CDR3 nucleotides are TGCGCCAGCAGCTTGCGCTCCGCGGCTGGGGAGCTGTTTTTT. It translates to CASSLRSAAGELFF.

The gene calls are TRBV6-6 and TRBJ2-3; 10 bases align to TRBD2. The CDR3 loop spans 15 amino acids. Trimming removed 4 bases from V and 4 bases from J; junction bases left unmatched: 5. The germline CDR1 and CDR2 sequences are MNHNY and SVGAGI (reference sequence). CDR3 sequence reads: CASSFLAGDADTQYF. Here the CDR3 DNA reads TGTGCCAGCAGTTTCCTAGCGGGAGACGCAGATACGCAGTATTTT.

This rearrangement joins TRBV5-1 to TRBJ2-1; 9 bases align to TRBD1. The CDR3 sequence is 14 residues long. The germline V gene encodes CDR1 SGHRS and CDR2 YFSETQ. The V gene end was trimmed by 3 bases and the J gene end by 6 bases; junction bases not matched to a gene: 4. The CDR3 DNA reads TGCGCCAGCAGCTGGGGACAGGGTTCCAATGAGCAGTTCTTC. It specifies CASSWGQGSNEQFF.

The genes are TRBV6-1 and TRBJ2-7, with TRBD1 matching 8 bases. The J segment lost 2 bases and the V segment lost 6 bases, leaving 0 bases of the junction unmatched. Germline CDR1 reads MNHNS; CDR2 reads SASEGT. This CDR3 is 12 amino acids long. The CDR3 coding sequence is TGTGCCAGCAGGGACAGGGCCTACGAGCAGTACTTC. The encoded protein is CASRDRAYEQYF.

This rearrangement joins TRBV9 to TRBJ2-5; tentative D call: TRBD1 (5 bases). The CDR3 consists of 14 residues. The germline V gene has CDR1 SGDLS and CDR2 YYNGEE. V was cut by 0 bases and J by 2 bases, with 8 bases left in between. CDR3 loop: CASSVGGGQETQYF. CDR3 nucleotide sequence: TGTGCCAGCAGCGTAGGGGGCGGACAAGAGACCCAGTACTTC.

This chain links TRBV5-1 with TRBJ2-3, with D possibly TRBD2 on 6 matching bases. V was cut by 0 bases and J by 6 bases, with 11 bases left in between. CDR3 length: 14 residues. Germline CDR1 reads SGHRS; CDR2 reads YFSETQ. Here the CDR3 reads CASSLAQEGDTQYF. In DNA form, the CDR3 reads TGCGCCAGCAGCTTGGCCCAGGAGGGCGATACGCAGTATTTT.